This entry lists 25 T cell receptor beta chains sequenced from one sample in a study of cytomegalovirus exposure and HLA in healthy donors. Amplification used 60 Vbeta primers and 13 Jbeta primers. Using immunoSEQ multiplex PCR, the repertoire was profiled, and TCRdb retains in-frame clones only, with some absent. The data contain more than 90,000 clones, over 60% of them singletons. Source material: PBMCs. The receptors were gathered from a woman aged 25-40 years in good health and CMV-seronegative.

In the case of this clone: At one of its ends the junction is not consistent with the germline gene, which may arise from a read error. The chain uses TRBV7-9 and TRBJ2-1, with D perhaps matching TRBD1 (6 bases). Looked up from germline, CDR1 is SEHNR and CDR2 is FQNEAQ (reference sequence). The CDR3 has 12 residues. The CDR3 nucleotides are TGTGCTGTCCCCCAGGGGACCCTCTTTCCGCTCTTC. Its translation: CAVPQGTLFPLF.

This clone was seen once. This rearrangement joins TRBV7-3 to TRBJ1-6; D is uncertain. Trimming removed 1 base from V and 7 bases from J, with 8 bases in between. The germline V gene encodes CDR1 SGHTA and CDR2 FQGTGA. CDR3 length equals 14 residues. The CDR3 coding sequence is TGTGCCAGCAGCTTAATGAACGGGAATTCACCCCTCCACTTT. Its translation is CASSLMNGNSPLHF.

The gene calls are TRBV13 and TRBJ2-1; 9 positions match TRBD2. Germline V gene sequence: CDR1 PRHDT, CDR2 FYEKMQ (reference sequence). With V trimmed by 5 bases and J by 0 bases, 8 bases remained unmatched. The CDR3 is made up of 17 amino acids. CDR3 loop: CASSVRTSASSYNEQFF. The CDR3 DNA is TGTGCCAGCAGCGTAAGGACTAGCGCCAGCTCCTACAATGAGCAGTTCTTC.

This clone turned up a few times. V and J are TRBV5-6 and TRBJ2-1; D is uncertain. The CDR3 extends over 13 amino acids. Trimming pared 0 bases from V and 7 bases from J, leaving 8 bases between. Germline CDR1 SGHDT, CDR2 YYEEEE. CDR3 DNA sequence: TGTGCCAGCAGCTTGGCCCGTTCGAATGAGCAGTTCTTC. Its protein product is CASSLARSNEQFF.

The sample holds a few counts of this clone. The rearrangement joins TRBV29-1 to TRBJ2-1; the match to TRBD2 covers 11 bases. Germline V gene data show CDR1 as SQVTM and CDR2 as ANQGSEA. The J segment lost 7 bases and the V segment lost 4 bases, leaving 9 bases of the junction unmatched. The CDR3 spans 15 residues. The CDR3 region is CSVVLTSGNWNEQFF. The CDR3, as DNA: TGCAGCGTTGTCTTGACTAGCGGGAACTGGAATGAGCAGTTCTTC.

The genes are TRBV28 and TRBJ1-2, with D uncertain. Trimming stripped 2 bases from V and 2 bases from J, with 15 bases between. The germline V gene encodes CDR1 MDHEN and CDR2 SYDVKM. The CDR3 spans 16 residues. Written as DNA, the CDR3 is TGTGCCAGCAGTTTAGGGCAGGCCAACCGCAACTATGGCTACACCTTC. Its translation: CASSLGQANRNYGYTF.

The genes are TRBV4-1 and TRBJ1-4; 10 nucleotides line up with TRBD1. Germline lookup yields CDR1 MGHRA and CDR2 YSYEKL. The CDR3 sequence is 15 residues long. Trimming at V came to 4 bases and at J to 5 bases, leaving 4 bases not matched to a gene. CDR3 coding DNA: TGCGCCAGCAGCCTCCCGGGACAGGGGAATGAAAAACTGTTTTTT. Amino acids: CASSLPGQGNEKLFF.

V and J are TRBV27 and TRBJ1-2, with 7 bases matching TRBD1. The V gene end was trimmed by 5 bases and the J gene end by 8 bases; junction bases not matched to a gene: 11. This CDR3 spans 14 amino acids. Germline V gives CDR1 MNHEY, CDR2 SMNVEV (reference sequence). The CDR3 bases are TGTGCCAGCAGTCGAACGACAGGGTCAGTCGGCTACACCTTC. Translating it yields CASSRTTGSVGYTF.

V usage is TRBV19 and J usage is TRBJ2-7; 13 bases are a match to TRBD2. J was trimmed by 10 bases and V by 4 bases; bases with no gene match: 10. Germline V CDR1 and CDR2: LNHDA, SQIVND (reference sequence). The CDR3 consists of 15 residues. The CDR3 sequence: CASSTLGLAGEGQYF. DNA of the CDR3: TGTGCCAGTAGTACGTTAGGACTAGCGGGAGAAGGACAGTACTTC.

The J gene is TRBJ2-7, the V gene TRBV19, with TRBD1 matching 10 bases. Germline CDR1 is LNHDA and CDR2 is SQIVND (reference sequence). V lost 4 bases, J lost 3 bases, and 9 bases stayed unmatched. The CDR3 is 16 residues long. The CDR3 DNA sequence: TGTGCCAGTAGTAGTACGACAGGGGGCCGTTACTACGAGCAGTACTTC. Translating it yields CASSSTTGGRYYEQYF.

This chain links TRBV7-9 with TRBJ2-7; TRBD2 agrees at 9 bases. V gave up 0 bases and J gave up 1 base; unmatched junction bases: 4. The CDR3 spans 16 residues. CDR1 is SEHNR and CDR2 is FQNEAQ in the germline V gene (reference sequence). This CDR3 is CASSLAVSGGSYEQYF. CDR3 coding DNA: TGTGCCAGCAGCTTAGCGGTTAGCGGGGGTTCCTACGAGCAGTACTTC.

Written as DNA, the CDR3 is TGCAGCGTTGACGGACAGGGAGGCACTGAAGCTTTCTTT. Protein product: CSVDGQGGTEAFF. V and J are TRBV29-1 and TRBJ1-1; the match to TRBD1 covers 8 bases. V was clipped by 3 bases and J by 4 bases; unmatched bases: 4. Looked up from germline, CDR1 is SQVTM and CDR2 is ANQGSEA. CDR3 length equals 13 residues.

The chain is built from TRBV18 and TRBJ2-7; TRBD2 aligns across 14 bases. Germline V gives CDR1 KGHSH, CDR2 LQKENI. With V trimmed by 0 bases and J by 2 bases, 9 bases remained unmatched. This CDR3 is built from 19 residues. The CDR3, as DNA: TGTGCCAGCTCACCACCGCGCGGGACTAGCGGGAGAACACCCTACGAGCAGTACTTC. Residues: CASSPPRGTSGRTPYEQYF. Full variable domain (missing parts from reference TRBV18 and TRBJ2-7): NAGVMQNPRHLVRRRGQEARLRCSPMKGHSHVYWYRQLPEEGLKFMVYLQKENIIDESGMPKERFSAEFPKEGPSILRIQQVVRGDSAAYFCASSPPRGTSGRTPYEQYFGPGTRLTVT.

This clone was found once. One end of the junction does not line up with germline, which may come from a read error. This chain joins TRBV14 and TRBJ2-1, with 8 bases matching TRBD2. The CDR3 totals 15 residues. In germline, CDR1 is SGHDN, CDR2 FVKESK. CDR3 sequence reads: CASRPSGSSYSEQFF. CDR3 coding DNA: TGTGCCAGCAGGCCCAGCGGGAGTTCTTACAGTGAGCAGTTCTTC. The full variable domain, with the rest looked up from reference TRBV14 and TRBJ2-1, is EAGVTQFPSHSVIEKGQTVTLRCDPISGHDNLYWYRRVMGKEIKFLLHFVKESKQDESGMPNNRFLAERTGGTYSTLKVQPAELEDSGVYFCASRPSGSSYSEQFFGPGTRLTVL.

This sequence joins TRBV13 and TRBJ1-1, with unresolved D. The V and J ends lost 1 base and 3 bases respectively, with 6 bases between them. There are 13 residues in the CDR3. The germline CDR1 and CDR2 sequences are PRHDT and FYEKMQ (reference sequence). The CDR3 sequence: CASSLDEDTEAFF. CDR3 nucleotides: TGTGCCAGCAGCTTAGATGAGGACACTGAAGCTTTCTTT.

The V gene is TRBV5-6, the J gene TRBJ2-7; D is undetermined. The CDR3 has 15 amino acids. V was cut by 0 bases and J by 0 bases, with 10 bases left in between. Germline CDR1 is SGHDT and CDR2 is YYEEEE. DNA for the CDR3: TGTGCCAGCAGCTTGGGGCAGAGAGGCTCCTACGAGCAGTACTTC. It yields the protein CASSLGQRGSYEQYF.

This chain uses TRBV2 with TRBJ2-7; 8 nucleotides line up with TRBD1. The CDR3 consists of 13 residues. Trimming took 4 bases from V and 2 from J; bases not matched to a gene: 1. Looked up from germline, CDR1 is SNHLY and CDR2 is FYNNEI. CDR3 DNA: TGTGCCAGCAGTGGGACAGGGACCTACGAGCAGTACTTC. Translating it yields CASSGTGTYEQYF.

The chain is built from TRBV7-2 and TRBJ2-7; tentative D call: TRBD1 (6 bases). Trimming stripped 0 bases from V and 2 bases from J, with 11 bases between. The CDR3 consists of 15 residues. Germline V gene sequence: CDR1 SGHTA, CDR2 FQGNSA. The CDR3, as DNA: TGTGCCAGCAGCTTAGCGAGGGGGAATACCTACGAGCAGTACTTC. This sequence encodes CASSLARGNTYEQYF.

This chain connects TRBV5-6 to TRBJ2-3; 7 bases are shared with TRBD2. This CDR3 comprises 15 residues. Germline CDR1 is SGHDT and CDR2 is YYEEEE. Unmatched junction bases numbered 17, after V lost 2 bases and J lost 14 bases. In nucleotides, the CDR3 is TGTGCCAGCAGCTTAAACGGGAGGACCCCACGACTTCTGTATTTT. It encodes CASSLNGRTPRLLYF.

V and J are TRBV7-9 and TRBJ2-3; 7 bases align to TRBD2. The V gene's germline CDR1 is SEHNR and CDR2 FQNEAQ (reference sequence). This CDR3 region has 13 residues. Trimming cost V 4 bases and J 5 bases; bases outside gene matches: 3. CDR3 sequence (DNA): TGTGCCAGCAGCTCCATAGCGGGAGATACGCAGTATTTT. This codes for CASSSIAGDTQYF. The full variable domain, with the rest looked up from reference TRBV7-9 and TRBJ2-3, is DTGVSQNPRHKITKRGQNVTFRCDPISEHNRLYWYRQTLGQGPEFLTYFQNEAQLEKSRLLSDRFSAERPKGSFSTLEIQRTEQGDSAMYLCASSSIAGDTQYFGPGTRLTVL.

The V gene is TRBV27, the J gene TRBJ2-3; D not resolved. The germline V gene has CDR1 MNHEY and CDR2 SMNVEV (reference sequence). Trimming removed 4 bases from V and 7 bases from J, with 12 bases in between. This CDR3 is 13 amino acids long. In DNA form, the CDR3 reads TGTGCCAGCAGTTCACCACCTACCAATACGCAGTATTTT. Translation gives CASSSPPTNTQYF.

The chain combines TRBV4-3 with TRBJ2-1; 11 bases fit TRBD2. Looked up from germline, CDR1 is LGHNA and CDR2 is YSLEER. The CDR3 contains 17 residues. Losses at the gene ends were 3 bases for V and 5 bases for J; bases not matched to a gene: 9. CDR3 in amino acids: CASSQGPGLAANNEQFF. CDR3 coding DNA: TGCGCCAGCAGCCAGGGCCCGGGACTAGCGGCAAACAATGAGCAGTTCTTC.

This chain uses TRBV7-9 with TRBJ2-3; no reliable D call. The CDR3 extends over 13 amino acids. The V end lost 2 bases, the J end lost 5 bases, and 8 bases lay between the germline ends. Germline CDR1 and CDR2: SEHNR and FQNEAQ (reference sequence). CDR3 region: CASSLPSGDTQYF. The CDR3 DNA reads as TGTGCCAGCAGCTTACCCTCCGGAGATACGCAGTATTTT. The whole variable domain, remainder taken from reference TRBV7-9 and TRBJ2-3, is DTGVSQNPRHKITKRGQNVTFRCDPISEHNRLYWYRQTLGQGPEFLTYFQNEAQLEKSRLLSDRFSAERPKGSFSTLEIQRTEQGDSAMYLCASSLPSGDTQYFGPGTRLTVL.

This chain joins TRBV5-8 and TRBJ2-2; D might be TRBD1 (6 bases). CDR1 SGHTS and CDR2 YDEGEE come from the germline V gene. Trimming took off 0 bases at V and 5 bases at J, with 11 bases between the two ends. The CDR3 is 15 residues long. The CDR3 region has the DNA TGTGCCAGCAGCTTGGAAACAGGGAATACCGGGGAGCTGTTTTTT. It is translated as CASSLETGNTGELFF.

This clone was seen a few times. The chain couples TRBV5-1 to TRBJ2-3; TRBD1 agrees at 9 bases. Unmatched junction bases numbered 7, after V lost 2 bases and J lost 6 bases. Germline V gene data show CDR1 as SGHRS and CDR2 as YFSETQ. This CDR3 comprises 15 residues. CDR3 bases: TGCGCCAGCAGCTTCGGACAGGGGCGGGGGGATACGCAGTATTTT. As protein: CASSFGQGRGDTQYF.